Presented here are 25 T cell receptor beta chains from one specimen sequenced in a study of shared clonotypes between healthy human individuals. The data were produced by immunoSEQ multiplex PCR, yet TCRdb's version contains in-frame clones alone and is incomplete. The sample yields over 850,000 clones, roughly 74% seen once. What was sequenced was memory CD4+ T cells from PBMCs. Subset defined: CD45RA-negative fraction. These receptors came from a man aged 18 to 29 in good health. Some clones in this sample may be carry-over from other donors' samples.

The rearrangement links TRBV7-3 to TRBJ2-7, with 8 bases matching TRBD1. The junction had 7 bases not matched to a gene; V was cut back by 5 bases and J by 7 bases. The CDR3 consists of 13 residues. Germline CDR1 is SGHTA and CDR2 is FQGTGA. CDR3 DNA sequence: TGTGCCAGCAGCCGGGGACAGGAAGAAGAGCAGTACTTC. Protein product: CASSRGQEEEQYF.

A note on this clone: One end of the junction varies from germline; a read error may be responsible. The gene calls are TRBV7-3 and TRBJ2-3; 8 nucleotides align to TRBD2. This CDR3 comprises 15 residues. Germline V gene data show CDR1 as SGHTA and CDR2 as FQGTGA. The CDR3: CASSLSPGGIDTQYF. CDR3 DNA sequence: TGTGCCAGCAGCTTATCACCGGGAGGGATAGATACACAGTATTTT.

The chain has TRBV18 and TRBJ2-5, with D uncertain. This CDR3 comprises 15 residues. Germline assignment: CDR1 KGHSH and CDR2 LQKENI. V was shortened by 1 base and J by 5 bases, with 14 bases between the two germline ends. The CDR3 here is CASSPRNSGAETQYF. The CDR3 DNA is TGTGCCAGCTCACCACGAAACTCAGGAGCCGAGACCCAGTACTTC.

This clone came up once. The rearrangement joins TRBV30 to TRBJ2-7, with TRBD1 matching over 7 bases. The ends lost 4 bases at V and 2 bases at J; junction bases unmatched: 8. The germline gives CDR1 GTSNPN, CDR2 SVGIG (reference sequence). The CDR3 spans 14 residues. This CDR3 reads CAWNVQGVAYEQYF. The DNA of the CDR3 is TGTGCCTGGAATGTGCAGGGGGTCGCCTACGAGCAGTACTTC.

V gene TRBV20-1 combines with J gene TRBJ1-1, with TRBD1 as a possible D gene (5 bases). Between the trimmed V and J ends, which lost 6 bases and 10 bases, there was a span of 6 bases. Germline V CDR1 and CDR2: DFQATT, SNEGSKA (reference sequence). The CDR3 contains 8 residues. In DNA, the CDR3 is TGCAGTGCGGGGGGAGCTTTCTTT. Encoded protein: CSAGGAFF.

The chain is built from TRBV5-6 and TRBJ2-7; TRBD1 agrees at 8 bases. Germline CDR1 and CDR2: SGHDT and YYEEEE. This CDR3 spans 14 amino acids. Trimming at V came to 5 bases and at J to 3 bases, leaving 7 bases not matched to a gene. For the CDR3, the DNA is TGTGCCAGCAGACCCGGGACAGGCTACTACGAGCAGTACTTC. This gives the protein CASRPGTGYYEQYF.

The J gene is TRBJ2-7, the V gene TRBV5-1, with D perhaps matching TRBD1 or TRBD2 (5 bases each). The CDR3 has 14 residues. The germline V and J ends were trimmed by 4 bases and 0 bases, with 11 bases remaining between them. Germline CDR1 is SGHRS and CDR2 is YFSETQ. The CDR3 DNA reads TGCGCCAGCAGCAGTCCGGGACCCTCCTACGAGCAGTACTTC. Protein product: CASSSPGPSYEQYF.

With regard to this clone: The junction departs from germline at one end; a sequencing error may be responsible. J is TRBJ2-5 and V is TRBV7-9; TRBD2 matches at 14 bases. Per the germline V gene, CDR1 is SEHNR and CDR2 is FQNEAQ (reference sequence). The CDR3 length is 14 residues. Here the CDR3 DNA reads TGTGCCAGCAGCTCGGGACTAGCGGGAGAGACCCAGCACTTC. Its translation is CASSSGLAGETQHF.

The J gene is TRBJ1-2, the V gene TRBV6-6; D gene ambiguous. V lost 6 bases to trimming and J lost 8 bases, with 13 bases between them. CDR3 size: 12 residues. Germline V gene lookup returns CDR1 MNHNY and CDR2 SVGAGI (reference sequence). CDR3: CASRHPTRGYTF. CDR3 bases: TGTGCCAGCAGACACCCCACAAGAGGCTACACCTTC.

J is TRBJ1-5 and V is TRBV18, with TRBD1 as a possible D gene (5 bases). This CDR3 spans 15 amino acids. V was pared by 2 bases and J by 2 bases, with 10 bases between. CDR1 and CDR2 (germline): KGHSH, LQKENI. CDR3 coding DNA: TGTGCCAGCTCACCAAACCAGGGTGGCAATCAGCCCCAGCATTTT. Its translation: CASSPNQGGNQPQHF.

The chain couples TRBV27 to TRBJ2-7, with D perhaps assigned TRBD1 or TRBD2 (5 bases each). Germline V CDR1 and CDR2: MNHEY, SMNVEV (reference sequence). CDR3 size: 14 residues. V shed 4 bases and J shed 2 bases, with 12 bases lying between them. The CDR3 region is CASSSPGRTYEQYF. In DNA, the CDR3 is TGTGCCAGCAGTTCTCCGGGGCGAACCTACGAGCAGTACTTC.

The rearrangement uses TRBV7-9 and TRBJ2-5; 8 bases map to TRBD1. Looked up from germline, CDR1 is SEHNR and CDR2 is FQNEAQ (reference sequence). The CDR3 loop spans 14 amino acids. V shed 6 bases and J 1 base; nucleotides not matched to a gene: 4. CDR3 sequence: CASRGQGLQETQYF. The CDR3 DNA follows: TGTGCCAGCAGAGGACAGGGACTCCAAGAGACCCAGTACTTC.

The chain couples TRBV15 to TRBJ2-1, with D hard to call. This CDR3 has 15 amino acids. Trimming removed 7 bases from V and 0 bases from J, with 13 bases in between. The V gene's germline CDR1 is LNHNV and CDR2 YYDKDF (reference sequence). The CDR3 region is CATKRTQNSYNEQFF. Written as DNA, the CDR3 is TGTGCCACCAAAAGGACGCAGAACTCCTACAATGAGCAGTTCTTC. Variable domain in full (rest from reference TRBV15 and TRBJ2-1): DAMVIQNPRYQVTQFGKPVTLSCSQTLNHNVMYWYQQKSSQAPKLLFHYYDKDFNNEADTPDNFQSRRPNTSFCFLDIRSPGLGDTAMYLCATKRTQNSYNEQFFGPGTRLTVL.

The V call is TRBV5-6, the J call TRBJ1-2, with D perhaps TRBD1 (6 bases). The CDR3 has 17 residues. V was shortened by 2 bases and J by 5 bases, with 22 bases between the two germline ends. Germline V CDR1 and CDR2: SGHDT, YYEEEE. The CDR3 DNA sequence: TGTGCCAGCAGCTTCGGAGACAGGCGAGGGGTGTCGTATGGCTACACCTTC. Its translation is CASSFGDRRGVSYGYTF. The full variable domain, its missing parts supplied by reference TRBV5-6 and TRBJ1-2, is DAGVTQSPTHLIKTRGQQVTLRCSPKSGHDTVSWYQQALGQGPQFIFQYYEEEERQRGNFPDRFSGHQFPNYSSELNVNALLLGDSALYLCASSFGDRRGVSYGYTFGSGTRLTVV.

As regards this clone: In the same sample, other DNA sequences code for this CDR3. CDR3 sequence reads: CSVEVGSGSSYNEQFF. The DNA for the CDR3 is TGCAGCGTTGAAGTCGGTAGCGGTAGCTCCTACAATGAGCAGTTCTTC. The genes are TRBV29-1 and TRBJ2-1; perhaps TRBD2 as D (6 bases). Per germline, CDR1 SQVTM and CDR2 ANQGSEA. With 1 base removed from V and 0 bases from J, the gap between germline ends came to 13 bases. The CDR3 totals 16 residues.

This chain uses TRBV2 with TRBJ2-5; no definite D call. Germline V gene sequence: CDR1 SNHLY, CDR2 FYNNEI. Trimming pared 8 bases from V and 4 bases from J, leaving 14 bases between. The CDR3 has 13 residues. CDR3 in amino acids: CASYLDTGETQYF. The CDR3 bases are TGTGCCAGCTACCTAGATACTGGAGAGACCCAGTACTTC.

This chain links TRBV18 with TRBJ2-5, with a possible D match to TRBD1 (6 bases). Between the trimmed V and J ends, which lost 3 bases and 7 bases, there was a span of 21 bases. The CDR3 length is 16 residues. Germline CDR1 is KGHSH and CDR2 is LQKENI. Written as DNA, the CDR3 is TGTGCCAGCTCACCCTCTCGTAGTGTTACACAGGGGACCCAGTACTTC. Encoded protein: CASSPSRSVTQGTQYF.

This clone appeared a few times. This CDR3 reads CATYGGQGAGGYTF. DNA of the CDR3: TGTGCCACCTATGGGGGACAGGGGGCCGGCGGCTACACCTTC. The genes are TRBV6-5 and TRBJ1-2, with 12 bases lining up with TRBD1. The CDR3 extends over 14 amino acids. V lost 10 bases and J lost 8; bases outside the gene matches: 11. Germline values: CDR1 MNHEY, CDR2 SVGAGI.

The sample holds a few counts of this clone. V usage is TRBV28 and J usage is TRBJ2-3, with D possibly being TRBD2 (7 bases). The V end was cut by 2 bases, the J end by 8 bases, with 20 bases between. The CDR3 length is 16 residues. From germline, CDR1 is MDHEN and CDR2 SYDVKM. The DNA of the CDR3 is TGTGCCAGCAGTTTAGCGGGGGCGAGGGGTTTTGGTACGCAGTATTTT. Residues: CASSLAGARGFGTQYF.

This clone was seen a handful of times. The genes are TRBV5-1 and TRBJ2-1; D not resolved. Trimming left V 3 bases short and J 6 bases short, with 10 bases between. CDR1 is SGHRS and CDR2 is YFSETQ in the germline V gene. The CDR3 loop spans 13 amino acids. In nucleotides, the CDR3 is TGCGCCAGCAGCTCCCTTTCGAGCAATGAGCAGTTCTTC. Amino acid sequence: CASSSLSSNEQFF.

This clone occurred once. The chain has TRBV12-5 and TRBJ2-1; no clear D. The CDR3 is made up of 14 amino acids. V was cut by 1 base and J by 8 bases, with 12 bases left in between. Germline V gene data show CDR1 as LGHNT and CDR2 as FRNRAP. CDR3: CASGLALFPDEQFF. Here the CDR3 DNA reads TGTGCTAGTGGTTTGGCCCTATTTCCGGATGAGCAGTTCTTC.

The chain has TRBV5-4 and TRBJ1-2; 10 bases line up with TRBD1. Germline V CDR1 and CDR2: SGHNT, YYREEE (reference sequence). V trimming: 1 base; J trimming: 5 bases; junction bases outside the gene matches: 8. The CDR3 runs to 16 residues. CDR3 nucleotides: TGTGCCAGCAGCTTGCTTTCGGGACAGGGGAATTATGGCTACACCTTC. Amino acid sequence: CASSLLSGQGNYGYTF.

The chain employs TRBV6-1 and TRBJ2-7, with 7 bases that match TRBD1. Trimming at V came to 6 bases and at J to 9 bases, leaving 5 bases not matched to a gene. The CDR3 runs 11 residues. From germline, CDR1 is MNHNS and CDR2 SASEGT. The CDR3 nucleotides read TGTGCCAGCAGGCAGACAGGGTGGCAGTACTTC. Translated: CASRQTGWQYF.

Comment on this clone: A far larger clone is one nucleotide away, so this likely arose from a read error. This CDR3 is also generated by other DNA sequences in the sample. V is TRBV6-5 and J is TRBJ2-1; D remains unclear. The ends were cut back, 6 bases at V and 3 bases at J, with 3 bases in the middle. Germline V lookup: CDR1 MNHEY, CDR2 SVGAGI. The CDR3 length is 11 residues. CDR3 region: CASRDYNEQFF. DNA for the CDR3: TGTGCCAGCAGAGACTACAATGAGCAGTTCTTC.

The sample holds a few counts of this clone. The chain recombines TRBV30 with TRBJ1-5; possibly TRBD1 for D (5 bases). This CDR3 region has 15 residues. V lost 4 bases and J lost 2, with 15 bases in between. Looked up from germline, CDR1 is GTSNPN and CDR2 is SVGIG (reference sequence). The CDR3: CAWISGRKRNQPQHF. CDR3 sequence (DNA): TGTGCCTGGATTTCAGGGAGGAAGCGCAATCAGCCCCAGCATTTT.